The entry that follows covers one T cell receptor beta chain sequence. This table comes from immunoSEQ multiplex PCR, and its TCRdb copy is limited to in-frame clones, with some not included. This sample yields more than 50,000 clones, of which roughly 86% are seen a single time; 5.2% belongs to the top ten. The entry originates in a study of OX40 agonist ivuxolimab in advanced cancers. This specimen was CD4+ or CD8+ T cells sorted from blood, taken in a trial of the OX40 agonist ivuxolimab. This receptor was taken from an adult with an advanced solid tumor such as melanoma, head and neck, liver or kidney cancer.

The CDR3 protein is CASSQDRSRAGGDEQFF. The CDR3 coding sequence is TGCGCCAGCAGCCAAGATCGATCCCGGGCCGGGGGGGATGAGCAGTTCTTC. This chain uses TRBV4-3 with TRBJ2-1, with 8 bases that match TRBD2. V was clipped by 0 bases and J by 8 bases; unmatched bases: 12. Germline-derived CDR1 and CDR2 are LGHNA and YSLEER. The CDR3 totals 17 residues.